The clone carrying this TCR beta chain was counted many times. The data belong to a study of blood T cells in healthy people across ages. Primers used in a second PCR of about 7 to 12 cycles were a sample-barcoded 5' primer and a J-beta primer mix. TCRdb redid the calling of the 5' RACE reads with MiXCR, one entry per CDR3 protein. The sample lists 700,000 to 1,000,000 distinct CDR3 sequences; under 45% were seen once. The sample was blood. This clonotype was sampled from a man between 60 and 75 years old in good health.

CDR3 coding DNA: TGTGCCAGCAGCGTAGTGGGCGGGAGCTCCTACAATGAGCAGTTCTTC. Protein: CASSVVGGSSYNEQFF. This rearrangement joins TRBV9 to TRBJ2-1; TRBD2 aligns across 7 bases. This CDR3 has 16 residues. J gave up 0 bases and V 0 bases, and 3 bases lay outside the gene matches. Germline assignment: CDR1 SGDLS and CDR2 YYNGEE. Full variable domain (missing parts from reference TRBV9 and TRBJ2-1): DSGVTQTPKHLITATGQRVTLRCSPRSGDLSVYWYQQSLDQGLQFLIQYYNGEERAKGNILERFSAQQFPDLHSELNLSSLELGDSALYFCASSVVGGSSYNEQFFGPGTRLTVL.